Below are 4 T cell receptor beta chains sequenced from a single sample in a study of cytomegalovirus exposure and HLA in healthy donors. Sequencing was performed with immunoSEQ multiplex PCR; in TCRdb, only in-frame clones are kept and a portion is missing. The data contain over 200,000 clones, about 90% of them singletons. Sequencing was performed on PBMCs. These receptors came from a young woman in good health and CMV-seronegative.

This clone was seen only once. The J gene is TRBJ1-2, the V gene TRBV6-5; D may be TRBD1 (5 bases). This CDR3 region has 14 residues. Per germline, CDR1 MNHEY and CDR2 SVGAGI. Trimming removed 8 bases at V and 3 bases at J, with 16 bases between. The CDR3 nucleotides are TGTGCCAGCTCTGGGGCAGGGTGGGACTATGGCTACACCTTC. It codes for CASSGAGWDYGYTF.

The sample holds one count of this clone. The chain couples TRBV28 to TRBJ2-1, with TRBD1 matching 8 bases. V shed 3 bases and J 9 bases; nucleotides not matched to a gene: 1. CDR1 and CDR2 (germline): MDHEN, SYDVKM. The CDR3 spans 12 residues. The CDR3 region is CASSFQGAEQFF. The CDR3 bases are TGTGCCAGCAGTTTCCAGGGGGCTGAGCAGTTCTTC.

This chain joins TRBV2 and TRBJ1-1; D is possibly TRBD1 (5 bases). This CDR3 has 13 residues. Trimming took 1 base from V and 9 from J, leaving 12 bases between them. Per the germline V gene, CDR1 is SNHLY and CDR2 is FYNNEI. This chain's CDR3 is CASSEERQGKAFF. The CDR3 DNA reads TGTGCCAGCAGTGAAGAAAGGCAGGGAAAAGCTTTCTTT.

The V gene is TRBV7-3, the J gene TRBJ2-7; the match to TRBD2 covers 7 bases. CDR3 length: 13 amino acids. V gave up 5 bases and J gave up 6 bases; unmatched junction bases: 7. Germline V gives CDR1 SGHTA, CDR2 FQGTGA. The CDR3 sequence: CASSRGVAAEQYF. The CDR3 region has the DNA TGTGCCAGCAGCCGGGGGGTAGCGGCCGAGCAGTACTTC.